These 7 T cell receptor beta chains came from one sample sequenced in a study of OX40 agonist ivuxolimab in advanced cancers. The protocol was immunoSEQ multiplex PCR, while the TCRdb copy is restricted to in-frame clones and leaves out a portion. Of approximately 96,000 clones in the sample, 90% are singletons; the top ten hold around 1.5%. The sample here was CD4+ or CD8+ T cells sorted from blood, taken in a trial of the OX40 agonist ivuxolimab. These receptor sequences come from an adult with an advanced solid tumor such as melanoma, head and neck, liver or kidney cancer.

The V and J genes are TRBV7-2 and TRBJ1-4; 11 bases agree with TRBD1. Germline CDR1 and CDR2: SGHTA and FQGNSA. Trimming at V came to 3 bases and at J to 7 bases, leaving 4 bases not matched to a gene. The CDR3 runs 15 residues. CDR3 bases: TGTGCCAGCAGCTTTGCAGGGACAGGGGGTGAAAAACTGTTTTTT. Translating it yields CASSFAGTGGEKLFF.

This clone was recorded a few times. The rearrangement joins TRBV7-2 to TRBJ1-5; D unclear. Germline-derived CDR1 and CDR2 are SGHTA and FQGNSA. The CDR3 contains 12 residues. Trimming shortened V by 4 bases and J by 3 bases, and 4 bases separated the two germline ends. The CDR3 sequence is CASSYFNQPQHF. CDR3 DNA sequence: TGTGCCAGCAGCTATTTCAATCAGCCCCAGCATTTT.

This sequence joins TRBV6-5 and TRBJ1-2, with D possibly being TRBD1 (5 bases). Trimming pared 4 bases from V and 1 base from J, leaving 10 bases between. From germline, CDR1 is MNHEY and CDR2 SVGAGI. The CDR3 spans 14 residues. The CDR3 bases are TGTGCCAGCAGTTCGGGACGGATTAACTATGGCTACACCTTC. Protein product: CASSSGRINYGYTF.

The chain recombines TRBV7-2 with TRBJ2-7, with D maybe TRBD2 (5 bases). Germline CDR1 reads SGHTA; CDR2 reads FQGNSA. The V gene lost 5 bases and the J gene lost 3 bases, with 14 bases spanning the gap. This CDR3 region has 14 residues. The CDR3 region is CASSPRTGYYEQYF. The CDR3 bases are TGTGCCAGCAGCCCCAGGACTGGATACTACGAGCAGTACTTC.

The V and J genes are TRBV7-2 and TRBJ2-7, with 11 bases fitting TRBD2. The CDR3 contains 15 residues. The ends lost 5 bases at V and 1 base at J; junction bases unmatched: 4. CDR1 and CDR2 (germline): SGHTA, FQGNSA. In DNA form, the CDR3 reads TGTGCCAGCAGCCCCGGGACTAGCGGATCCTACGAGCAGTACTTC. Its protein product is CASSPGTSGSYEQYF.

The rearrangement joins TRBV7-3 to TRBJ2-7; no definite D call. The germline V gene encodes CDR1 SGHTA and CDR2 FQGTGA. The CDR3 runs to 13 residues. V lost 0 bases to trimming and J lost 7 bases, with 10 bases between them. The CDR3 nucleotides are TGTGCCAGCAGCTTAACGAGAGATCAGGAGCAGTACTTC. Its translation is CASSLTRDQEQYF.

Only one count was recorded for this clone. The rearrangement links TRBV11-3 to TRBJ2-2; TRBD2 matches at 12 bases. The germline gives CDR1 SGHNT, CDR2 YENEEA. The V segment lost 1 base and the J segment 3 bases; nucleotides outside the gene matches: 0. This CDR3 contains 16 residues. In DNA form, the CDR3 reads TGTGCCAGCAGCTTAGGACTAGCGGGAGACACCGGGGAGCTGTTTTTT. This translates into CASSLGLAGDTGELFF.